Each of the 7 T cell receptor beta chains below was sequenced from the same sample in a study of T cell responses to AZD1222 COVID-19 vaccine. The table came from immunoSEQ multiplex PCR; TCRdb's copy has only in-frame clones and leaves some out. The profile shows roughly 140,000 clones, 88% of them singletons. This specimen was peripheral blood, taken 28 days after the second AZD1222 dose. The receptors derive from an adult who received the AZD1222 COVID-19 vaccine.

This clone was picked up a small number of times. V and J are TRBV6-5 and TRBJ2-4; D gene uncertain. Germline CDR1 reads MNHEY; CDR2 reads SVGAGI. This CDR3 has 13 amino acids. Trimming left V 7 bases short and J 0 bases short, with 7 bases between. Here the CDR3 reads CASKNIAKNIQYF. Written as DNA, the CDR3 is TGTGCCAGCAAGAACATAGCCAAAAACATTCAGTACTTC.

The chain links TRBV5-1 to TRBJ2-5; no firm D call. The CDR3 extends over 12 amino acids. Germline CDR1 and CDR2: SGHRS and YFSETQ. Trimming shortened V by 0 bases and J by 5 bases, and 5 bases separated the two germline ends. This chain's CDR3 is CASSLDLETQYF. In DNA form, the CDR3 reads TGCGCCAGCAGCTTGGACTTGGAGACCCAGTACTTC.

The chain is built from TRBV7-6 and TRBJ2-7, with TRBD2 matching over 11 bases. The CDR3 contains 15 residues. V lost 5 bases to trimming and J lost 5 bases; unmatched junction nucleotides: 8. CDR1 SGHVS and CDR2 FNYEAQ come from the germline V gene. CDR3 bases: TGTGCCAGCAGCATGGATAGCGGGGGGGCTGACGAGCAGTACTTC. As protein: CASSMDSGGADEQYF.

This chain links TRBV15 with TRBJ1-6, with TRBD1 matching over 9 bases. The CDR3 sequence is 18 residues long. The V segment lost 0 bases and the J segment 4 bases; nucleotides outside the gene matches: 7. CDR1 is LNHNV and CDR2 is YYDKDF in the germline V gene (reference sequence). CDR3 in DNA: TGTGCCACCAGCAGAGACCTTGGGGGGACAGGGTATAATTCACCCCTCCACTTT. Its translation is CATSRDLGGTGYNSPLHF.

The V and J genes are TRBV15 and TRBJ2-5; 8 bases line up with TRBD2. CDR1 LNHNV and CDR2 YYDKDF come from the germline V gene (reference sequence). This CDR3 contains 17 residues. J was trimmed by 4 bases and V by 0 bases; bases with no gene match: 10. The CDR3 bases are TGTGCCACCAGCAGAGATGTTGGCGGGGGGAGTGGAGAGACCCAGTACTTC. Protein sequence: CATSRDVGGGSGETQYF. Full variable domain (rest looked up from reference TRBV15 and TRBJ2-5): DAMVIQNPRYQVTQFGKPVTLSCSQTLNHNVMYWYQQKSSQAPKLLFHYYDKDFNNEADTPDNFQSRRPNTSFCFLDIRSPGLGDTAMYLCATSRDVGGGSGETQYFGPGTRLLVL.

For the CDR3, the DNA is TGTGCCAGCAGCTTGGACAGGGAAACGAATGAAAAACTGTTTTTT. Translation gives CASSLDRETNEKLFF. The J gene is TRBJ1-4, the V gene TRBV11-2; 8 bases line up with TRBD1. The CDR3 sequence is 15 residues long. V lost 3 bases to trimming and J lost 5 bases; unmatched junction nucleotides: 5. Germline V gene sequence: CDR1 SGHAT, CDR2 FQNNGV. Complete variable domain (other parts from reference TRBV11-2 and TRBJ1-4): EAGVAQSPRYKIIEKRQSVAFWCNPISGHATLYWYQQILGQGPKLLIQFQNNGVVDDSQLPKDRFSAERLKGVDSTLKIQPAKLEDSAVYLCASSLDRETNEKLFFGSGTQLSVL.

This clone was observed a single time. The chain carries TRBV9 and TRBJ2-7; TRBD2 might be the D (5 bases). Germline CDR1 and CDR2: SGDLS and YYNGEE. V gave up 3 bases and J gave up 0 bases, with 13 bases separating them. This CDR3 comprises 15 residues. CDR3 in amino acids: CASSETPGLSYEQYF. The CDR3 DNA sequence: TGTGCCAGCAGCGAGACTCCCGGACTCTCCTACGAGCAGTACTTC.